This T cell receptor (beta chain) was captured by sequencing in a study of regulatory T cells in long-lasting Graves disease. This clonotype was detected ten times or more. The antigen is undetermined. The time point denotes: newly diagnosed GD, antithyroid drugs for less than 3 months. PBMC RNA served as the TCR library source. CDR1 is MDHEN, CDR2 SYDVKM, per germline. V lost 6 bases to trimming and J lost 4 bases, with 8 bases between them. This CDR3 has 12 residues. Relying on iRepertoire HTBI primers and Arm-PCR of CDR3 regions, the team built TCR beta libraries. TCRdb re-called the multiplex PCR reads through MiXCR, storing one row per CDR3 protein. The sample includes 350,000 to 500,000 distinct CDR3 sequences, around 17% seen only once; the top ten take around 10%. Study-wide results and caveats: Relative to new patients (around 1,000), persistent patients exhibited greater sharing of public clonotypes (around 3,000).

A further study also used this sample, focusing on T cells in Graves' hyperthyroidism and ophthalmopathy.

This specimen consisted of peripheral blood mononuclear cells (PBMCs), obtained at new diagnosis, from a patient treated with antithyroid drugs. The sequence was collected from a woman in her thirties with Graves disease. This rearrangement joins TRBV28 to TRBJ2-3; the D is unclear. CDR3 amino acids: CASSKRADTQYF. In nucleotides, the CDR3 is TGTGCCAGCAGCAAGCGTGCAGATACGCAGTATTTT.